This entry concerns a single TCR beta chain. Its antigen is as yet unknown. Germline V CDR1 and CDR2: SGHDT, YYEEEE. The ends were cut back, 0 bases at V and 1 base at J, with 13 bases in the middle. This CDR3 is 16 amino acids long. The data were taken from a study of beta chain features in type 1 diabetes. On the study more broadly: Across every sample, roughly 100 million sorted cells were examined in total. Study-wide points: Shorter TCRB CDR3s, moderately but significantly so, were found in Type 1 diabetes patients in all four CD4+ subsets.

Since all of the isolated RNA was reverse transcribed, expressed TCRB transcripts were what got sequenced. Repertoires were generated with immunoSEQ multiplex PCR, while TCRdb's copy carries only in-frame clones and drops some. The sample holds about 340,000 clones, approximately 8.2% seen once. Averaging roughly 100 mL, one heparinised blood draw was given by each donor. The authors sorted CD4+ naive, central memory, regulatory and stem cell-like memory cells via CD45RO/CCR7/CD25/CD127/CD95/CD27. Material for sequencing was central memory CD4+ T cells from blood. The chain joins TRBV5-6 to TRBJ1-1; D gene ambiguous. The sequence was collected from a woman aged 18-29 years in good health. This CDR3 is CASSLALGKGNTEAFF. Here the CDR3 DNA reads TGTGCCAGCAGCTTGGCCCTGGGGAAGGGGAACACTGAAGCTTTCTTT.